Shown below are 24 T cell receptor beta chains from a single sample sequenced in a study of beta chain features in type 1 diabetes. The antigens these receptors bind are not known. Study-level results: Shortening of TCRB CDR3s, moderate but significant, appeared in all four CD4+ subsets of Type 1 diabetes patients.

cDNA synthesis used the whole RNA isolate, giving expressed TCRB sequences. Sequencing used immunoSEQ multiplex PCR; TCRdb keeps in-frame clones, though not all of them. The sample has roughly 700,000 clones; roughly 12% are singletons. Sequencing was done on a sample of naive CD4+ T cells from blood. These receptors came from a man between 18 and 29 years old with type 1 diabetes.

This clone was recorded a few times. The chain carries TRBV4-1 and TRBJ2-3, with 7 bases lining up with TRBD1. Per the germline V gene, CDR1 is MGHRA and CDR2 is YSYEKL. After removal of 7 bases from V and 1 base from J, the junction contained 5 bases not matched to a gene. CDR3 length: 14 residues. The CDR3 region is CASNRGYGTDTQYF. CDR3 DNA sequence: TGCGCCAGCAACAGGGGTTATGGCACAGATACGCAGTATTTT.

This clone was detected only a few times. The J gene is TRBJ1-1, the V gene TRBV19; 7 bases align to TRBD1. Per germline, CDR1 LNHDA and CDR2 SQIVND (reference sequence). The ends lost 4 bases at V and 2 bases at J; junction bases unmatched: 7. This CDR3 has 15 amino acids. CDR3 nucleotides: TGTGCCAGTAGTACCCAAGGGACAGTCAACACTGAAGCTTTCTTT. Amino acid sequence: CASSTQGTVNTEAFF. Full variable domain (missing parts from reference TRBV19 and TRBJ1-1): DGGITQSPKYLFRKEGQNVTLSCEQNLNHDAMYWYRQDPGQGLRLIYYSQIVNDFQKGDIAEGYSVSREKKESFPLTVTSAQKNPTAFYLCASSTQGTVNTEAFFGQGTRLTVV.

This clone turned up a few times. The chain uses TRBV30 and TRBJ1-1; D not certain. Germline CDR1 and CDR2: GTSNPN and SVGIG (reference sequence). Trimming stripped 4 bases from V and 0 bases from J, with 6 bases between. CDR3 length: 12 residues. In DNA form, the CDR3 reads TGTGCCTGGATGAGGATGAACACTGAAGCTTTCTTT. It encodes CAWMRMNTEAFF.

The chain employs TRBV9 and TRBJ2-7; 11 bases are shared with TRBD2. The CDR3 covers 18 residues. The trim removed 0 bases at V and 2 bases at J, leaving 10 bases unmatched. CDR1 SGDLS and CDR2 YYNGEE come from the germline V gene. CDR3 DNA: TGTGCCAGCAGCGTAGGTACTAGCGGGGGAGAAGTGGCCTACGAGCAGTACTTC. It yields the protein CASSVGTSGGEVAYEQYF.

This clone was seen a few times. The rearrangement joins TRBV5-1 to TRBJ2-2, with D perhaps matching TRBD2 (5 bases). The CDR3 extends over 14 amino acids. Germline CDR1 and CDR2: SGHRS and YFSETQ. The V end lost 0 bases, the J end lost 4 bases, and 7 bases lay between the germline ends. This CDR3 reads CASSLAEGTGELFF. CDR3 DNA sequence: TGCGCCAGCAGCTTGGCCGAGGGCACCGGGGAGCTGTTTTTT.

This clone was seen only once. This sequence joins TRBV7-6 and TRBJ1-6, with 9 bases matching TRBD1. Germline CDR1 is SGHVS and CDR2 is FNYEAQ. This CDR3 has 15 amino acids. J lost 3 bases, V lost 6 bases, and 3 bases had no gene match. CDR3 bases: TGTGCCAGCAGTACGGGACAGGGCTATAATTCACCCCTCCACTTT. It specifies CASSTGQGYNSPLHF.

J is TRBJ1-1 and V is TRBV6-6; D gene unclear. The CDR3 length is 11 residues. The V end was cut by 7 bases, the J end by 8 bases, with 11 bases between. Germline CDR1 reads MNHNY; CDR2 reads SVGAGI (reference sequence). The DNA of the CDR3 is TGTGCCAGCACCACCCTTTGGGAAGCTTTCTTT. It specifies CASTTLWEAFF.

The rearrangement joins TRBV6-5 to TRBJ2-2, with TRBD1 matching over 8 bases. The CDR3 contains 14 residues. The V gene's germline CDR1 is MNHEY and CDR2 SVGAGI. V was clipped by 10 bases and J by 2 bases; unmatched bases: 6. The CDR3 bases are TGTGCCACCCGGACAGGGTATAACACCGGGGAGCTGTTTTTT. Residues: CATRTGYNTGELFF.

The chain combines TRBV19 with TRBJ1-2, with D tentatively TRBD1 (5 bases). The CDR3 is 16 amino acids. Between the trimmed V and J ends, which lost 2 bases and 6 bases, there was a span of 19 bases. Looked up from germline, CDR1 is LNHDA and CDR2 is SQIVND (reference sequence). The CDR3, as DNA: TGTGCCAGTAGTATAAGGGGAGCAGGGATGATGGATGGCTACACCTTC. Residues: CASSIRGAGMMDGYTF. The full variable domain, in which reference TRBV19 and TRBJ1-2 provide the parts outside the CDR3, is DGGITQSPKYLFRKEGQNVTLSCEQNLNHDAMYWYRQDPGQGLRLIYYSQIVNDFQKGDIAEGYSVSREKKESFPLTVTSAQKNPTAFYLCASSIRGAGMMDGYTFGSGTRLTVV.

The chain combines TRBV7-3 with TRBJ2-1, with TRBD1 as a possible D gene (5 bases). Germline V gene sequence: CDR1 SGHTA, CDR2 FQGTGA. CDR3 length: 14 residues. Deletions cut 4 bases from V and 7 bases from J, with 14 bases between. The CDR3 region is CASSWGLKGNEQFF. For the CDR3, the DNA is TGTGCCAGCAGCTGGGGCTTAAAGGGGAATGAGCAGTTCTTC.

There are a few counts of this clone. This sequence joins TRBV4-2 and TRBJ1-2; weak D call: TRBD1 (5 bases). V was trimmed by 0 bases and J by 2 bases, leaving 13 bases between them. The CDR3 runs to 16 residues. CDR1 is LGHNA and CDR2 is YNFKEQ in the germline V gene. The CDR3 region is CASSQDGQGLNYGYTF. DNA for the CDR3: TGTGCCAGCAGCCAAGATGGGCAGGGTTTAAACTATGGCTACACCTTC.

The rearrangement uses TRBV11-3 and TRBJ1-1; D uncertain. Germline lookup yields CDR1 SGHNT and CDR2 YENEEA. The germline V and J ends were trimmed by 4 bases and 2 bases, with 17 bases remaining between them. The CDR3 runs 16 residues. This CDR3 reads CASSSPWGPPNTEAFF. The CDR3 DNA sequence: TGTGCCAGCAGCTCCCCGTGGGGTCCACCAAACACTGAAGCTTTCTTT.

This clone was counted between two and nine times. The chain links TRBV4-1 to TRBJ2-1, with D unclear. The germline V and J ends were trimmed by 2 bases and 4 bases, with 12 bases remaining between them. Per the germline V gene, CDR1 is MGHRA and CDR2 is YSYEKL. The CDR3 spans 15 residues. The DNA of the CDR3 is TGCGCCAGCAGCCAAACCCAAAAAGAGTACAATGAGCAGTTCTTC. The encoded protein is CASSQTQKEYNEQFF.

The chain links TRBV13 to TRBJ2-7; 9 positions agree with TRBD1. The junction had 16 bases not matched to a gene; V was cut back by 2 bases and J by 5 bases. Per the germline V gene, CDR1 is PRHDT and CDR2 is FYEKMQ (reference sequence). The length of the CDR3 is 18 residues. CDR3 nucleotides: TGTGCCAGCAGCTTATATGGCTCCGCAAGGGACAGGGCCCACGAGCAGTACTTC. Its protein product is CASSLYGSARDRAHEQYF.

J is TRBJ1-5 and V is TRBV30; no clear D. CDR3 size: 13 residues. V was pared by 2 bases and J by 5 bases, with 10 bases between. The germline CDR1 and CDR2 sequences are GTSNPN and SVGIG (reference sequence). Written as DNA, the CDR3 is TGTGCCTGGAGTACTACAGACTATCAGCCCCAGCATTTT. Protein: CAWSTTDYQPQHF.

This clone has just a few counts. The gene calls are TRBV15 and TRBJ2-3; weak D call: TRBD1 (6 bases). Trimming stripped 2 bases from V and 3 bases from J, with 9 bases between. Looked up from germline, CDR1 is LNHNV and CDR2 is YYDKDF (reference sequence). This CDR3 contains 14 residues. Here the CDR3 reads CATSRTTGTDTQYF. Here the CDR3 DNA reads TGTGCCACCAGCAGAACCACAGGGACAGATACGCAGTATTTT.

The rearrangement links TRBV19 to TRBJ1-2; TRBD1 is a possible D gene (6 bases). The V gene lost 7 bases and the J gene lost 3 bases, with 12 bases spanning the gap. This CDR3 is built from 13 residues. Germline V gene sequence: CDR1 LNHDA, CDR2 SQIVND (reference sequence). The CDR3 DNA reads TGTGCCAGTACAGCGGACAGCTACTATGGCTACACCTTC. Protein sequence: CASTADSYYGYTF.

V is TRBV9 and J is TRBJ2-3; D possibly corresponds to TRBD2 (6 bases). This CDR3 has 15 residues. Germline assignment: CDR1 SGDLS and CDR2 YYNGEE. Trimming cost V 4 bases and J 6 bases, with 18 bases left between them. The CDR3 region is CASSRVGGMADTQYF. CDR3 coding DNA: TGTGCCAGCAGCCGAGTGGGGGGAATGGCGGATACGCAGTATTTT.

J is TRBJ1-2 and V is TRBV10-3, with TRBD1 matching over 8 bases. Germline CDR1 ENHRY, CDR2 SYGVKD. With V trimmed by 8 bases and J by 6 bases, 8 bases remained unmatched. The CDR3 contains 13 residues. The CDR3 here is CAIGGQGAHGYTF. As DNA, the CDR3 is TGTGCCATCGGAGGGCAGGGGGCCCATGGCTACACCTTC.

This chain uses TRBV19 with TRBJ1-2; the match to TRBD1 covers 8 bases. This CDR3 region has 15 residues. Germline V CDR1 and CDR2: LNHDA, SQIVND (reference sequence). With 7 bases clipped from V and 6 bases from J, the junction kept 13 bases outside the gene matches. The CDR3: CASIHEAGGGNGYTF. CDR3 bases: TGTGCCAGTATTCACGAGGCAGGGGGCGGTAATGGCTACACCTTC.

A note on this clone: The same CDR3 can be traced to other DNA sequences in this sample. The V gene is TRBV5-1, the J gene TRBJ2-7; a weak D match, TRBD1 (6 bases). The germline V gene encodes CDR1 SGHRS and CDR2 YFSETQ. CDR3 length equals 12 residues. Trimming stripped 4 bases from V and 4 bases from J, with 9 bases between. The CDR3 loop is CASSPQGYEQYF. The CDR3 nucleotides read TGCGCCAGCAGCCCACAGGGTTACGAGCAGTACTTC.

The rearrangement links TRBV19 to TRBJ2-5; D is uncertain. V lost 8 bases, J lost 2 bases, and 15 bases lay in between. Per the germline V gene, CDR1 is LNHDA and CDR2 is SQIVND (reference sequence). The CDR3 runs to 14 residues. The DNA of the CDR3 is TGTGCCAGTTCGATGATCGGGCTACAAGAGACCCAGTACTTC. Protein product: CASSMIGLQETQYF.

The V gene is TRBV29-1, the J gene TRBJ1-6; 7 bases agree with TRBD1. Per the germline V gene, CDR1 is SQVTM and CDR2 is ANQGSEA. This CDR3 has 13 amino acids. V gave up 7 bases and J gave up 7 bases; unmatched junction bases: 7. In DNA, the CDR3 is TGCAGCGCCTTGACAGGGTGGAATTCACCCCTCCACTTT. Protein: CSALTGWNSPLHF.

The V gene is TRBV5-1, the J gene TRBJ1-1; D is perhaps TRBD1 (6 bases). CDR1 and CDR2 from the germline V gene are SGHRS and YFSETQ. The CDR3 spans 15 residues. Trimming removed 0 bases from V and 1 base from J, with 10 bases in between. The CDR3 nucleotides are TGCGCCAGCAGCTTGGCCGGGACAAAGAACACTGAAGCTTTCTTT. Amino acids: CASSLAGTKNTEAFF.